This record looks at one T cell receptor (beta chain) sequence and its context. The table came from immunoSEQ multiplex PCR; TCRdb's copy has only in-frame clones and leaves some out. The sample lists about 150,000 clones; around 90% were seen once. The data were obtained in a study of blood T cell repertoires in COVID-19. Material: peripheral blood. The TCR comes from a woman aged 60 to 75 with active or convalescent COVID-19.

This chain's CDR3 is CASSVGLPGQGASTEAFF. As DNA, the CDR3 is TGTGCCAGCAGCGTAGGGTTACCGGGACAGGGGGCGAGCACTGAAGCTTTCTTT. J is TRBJ1-1 and V is TRBV9, with 12 nucleotides matching TRBD1. V trimming: 0 bases; J trimming: 4 bases; junction bases outside the gene matches: 10. The CDR3 contains 18 residues. Looked up from germline, CDR1 is SGDLS and CDR2 is YYNGEE.